One T cell receptor (beta chain) is described in this entry. The authors loaded 200 ng DNA, about 30,000 T cell genomes, into sorted-subset replicate PCRs. The protocol was immunoSEQ multiplex PCR, while the TCRdb copy is restricted to in-frame clones and leaves out a portion. The data hold a few million clones, with just over 90% observed a single time. It was CD45RO-negative cells, positively selected for CCR7, that made up naive CD8 cells, with terminally differentiated effector memory CD45RA+ cells excluded. The data were taken from a study of shared clonotypes between healthy human individuals. The CDR3 contains 13 residues. The ends lost 6 bases at V and 8 bases at J; junction bases unmatched: 6. From germline, CDR1 is SGDLS and CDR2 YYNGEE.

The source of this sequence is a man aged 18 to 35 in good health. Some clones in this sample may be carry-over from other donors' samples. This rearrangement joins TRBV9 to TRBJ2-1, with 9 nucleotides matching TRBD2. The sample comprised naive CD8+ T cells from PBMCs. CDR3 sequence reads: CASKGGRADEQFF. The DNA of the CDR3 is TGTGCCAGCAAGGGCGGGAGGGCGGATGAGCAGTTCTTC.